This TCR beta chain was profiled in a study of lymphopenia after photon versus proton radiotherapy. Broader study findings: Under photons, naive T cells and diversity fell while effector/memory populations rose. Larger post-nadir TCR diversity loss correlated inversely with survival in deceased patients.

Trimming removed 5 bases from V and 8 bases from J; junction bases left unmatched: 5. In germline, CDR1 is SEHNR, CDR2 FQNEAQ (reference sequence). This CDR3 region has 13 residues. Turning to this clone: The antigen is not known.

Generated by immunoSEQ multiplex PCR, the TCRdb table keeps only in-frame clones and is missing some. The sample lists about 83,000 clones, around four fifths occurring once. This specimen consisted of peripheral blood, obtained from a patient treated with proton-based radiotherapy. The clonotype originates from a man between 60 and 75 years old with pancreatic cancer. The chain links TRBV7-9 to TRBJ2-1; 8 nucleotides align to TRBD1. CDR3 bases: TGTGCCAGCAGCCCGCAGGGGGCTCATGAGCAGTTCTTC. Amino acids: CASSPQGAHEQFF.